This T cell receptor beta chain was retrieved from a study of T cells after yellow fever vaccination. Whole-study context: The fractions with low cell numbers were processed using SMART-Seq v4 Ultra Low Input.

General study results and limits: Most primary-vaccination clones reappeared after the booster (approximately 96% CD4, roughly 88% CD8). The study noted that FACS-sorted repertoires could contain abundant clonotypes contaminating from the bulk population. Peaking on day 5 versus 15, the secondary response was faster but weaker.

TCRdb processed the 5' RACE reads anew with MiXCR; each CDR3 protein has one entry. The repertoire consists of approximately 160,000 distinct CDR3 sequences, with about a tenth occurring once and the leading ten covering roughly 36%. This clonotype was seen repeatedly, ten times or more. What it binds is unknown. The sequence derives from a man aged 18 to 30 who received the YFV17D yellow fever vaccine. Sequencing was performed on CD8+ T cells sorted from PBMCs, taken 45 days after the yellow fever booster vaccination.

CDR3 loop: CASSIADNEQFF. CDR3 DNA sequence: TGTGCCAGTAGTATCGCAGACAATGAGCAGTTCTTC. The rearrangement joins TRBV19 to TRBJ2-1; unclear D gene. Germline CDR1 and CDR2: LNHDA and SQIVND (reference sequence). The CDR3 sequence is 12 residues long. Trimming took off 3 bases at V and 5 bases at J, with 5 bases between the two ends.